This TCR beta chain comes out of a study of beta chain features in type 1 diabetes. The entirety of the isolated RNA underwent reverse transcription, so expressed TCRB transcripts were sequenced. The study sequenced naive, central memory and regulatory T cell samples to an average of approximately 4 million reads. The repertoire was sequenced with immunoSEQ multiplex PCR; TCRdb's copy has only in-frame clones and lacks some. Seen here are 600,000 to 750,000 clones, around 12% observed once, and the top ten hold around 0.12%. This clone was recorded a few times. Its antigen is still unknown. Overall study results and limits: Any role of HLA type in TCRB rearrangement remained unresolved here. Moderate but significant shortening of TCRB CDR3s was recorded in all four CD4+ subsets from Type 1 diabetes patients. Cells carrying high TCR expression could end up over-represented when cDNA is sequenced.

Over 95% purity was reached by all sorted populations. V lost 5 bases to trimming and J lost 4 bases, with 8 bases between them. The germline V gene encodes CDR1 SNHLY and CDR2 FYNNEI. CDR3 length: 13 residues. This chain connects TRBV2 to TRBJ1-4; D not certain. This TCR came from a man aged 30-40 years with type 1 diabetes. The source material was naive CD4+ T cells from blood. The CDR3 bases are TGTGCCAGCAGTAGGCAGTATAATGAAAAACTGTTTTTT. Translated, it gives CASSRQYNEKLFF.